Listed here are 18 T cell receptor beta chains from one sample, sequenced in a study of cytomegalovirus exposure and HLA in healthy donors. The PCR had 60 Vbeta and 13 Jbeta primers. This table comes from immunoSEQ multiplex PCR, and its TCRdb copy is limited to in-frame clones, with some not included. The data contain about 130,000 clones, approximately 80% of them singletons. The sequenced material came from PBMCs. The receptor set was obtained from a man aged 35 to 55 in good health and CMV-seronegative.

The chain uses TRBV15 and TRBJ1-5; no clear D. Trimming left V 0 bases short and J 6 bases short, with 6 bases between. The CDR3 is 13 residues long. Germline assignment: CDR1 LNHNV and CDR2 YYDKDF (reference sequence). The CDR3 DNA reads TGTGCCACCAGCAGAGATCCGGGTCAGCCCCAGCATTTT. Its protein is CATSRDPGQPQHF.

The chain employs TRBV28 and TRBJ1-3, with TRBD1 identical over 8 bases. The CDR3 is 17 residues long. Germline loops: CDR1 MDHEN, CDR2 SYDVKM. The V and J ends lost 4 bases and 1 base, in that order; junction bases with no gene match: 9. The CDR3 sequence: CASSSAGGASSGNTIYF. CDR3 coding DNA: TGTGCCAGCAGTTCCGCAGGGGGCGCGTCATCTGGAAACACCATATATTTT.

This sequence joins TRBV6-5 and TRBJ1-2; 7 nucleotides line up with TRBD1. Germline V gene data show CDR1 as MNHEY and CDR2 as SVGAGI. This CDR3 comprises 16 residues. V shed 0 bases and J 0 bases; nucleotides not matched to a gene: 4. The CDR3 is CASSYSGTVTNYGYTF. CDR3 bases: TGTGCCAGCAGTTACTCCGGGACAGTCACTAACTATGGCTACACCTTC.

The chain joins TRBV29-1 to TRBJ1-2; no firm D call. Trimming took 7 bases from V and 5 from J, leaving 11 bases between them. The CDR3 length is 11 residues. Per germline, CDR1 SQVTM and CDR2 ANQGSEA. The DNA of the CDR3 is TGCAGCGCCGCAGGCAGTTATGGCTACACCTTC. It translates to CSAAGSYGYTF.

In this sample, this clone turned up a few times. J is TRBJ2-7 and V is TRBV7-3; 10 positions agree with TRBD2. Germline V gives CDR1 SGHTA, CDR2 FQGTGA. Trimming cost V 5 bases and J 4 bases; bases outside gene matches: 5. The CDR3 runs 14 residues. The CDR3 bases are TGTGCCAGCAGCCCTAGCGGGAGTTCTTACGAGCAGTACTTC. Translated: CASSPSGSSYEQYF.

The chain couples TRBV10-3 to TRBJ2-7; TRBD2 matches 8 bases. The CDR3 has 13 amino acids. Germline V lookup: CDR1 ENHRY, CDR2 SYGVKD. Trimming removed 5 bases from V and 0 bases from J; junction bases left unmatched: 0. CDR3: CAISTSGSYEQYF. The CDR3 DNA sequence: TGTGCCATCAGTACTAGCGGCTCCTACGAGCAGTACTTC.

To note about this clone: Other nucleotide sequences in the sample specify the same CDR3. This chain uses TRBV7-9 with TRBJ1-3; the match to TRBD1 covers 8 bases. Germline CDR1 is SEHNR and CDR2 is FQNEAQ (reference sequence). This CDR3 is 15 amino acids long. With V trimmed by 3 bases and J by 4 bases, 5 bases remained unmatched. CDR3 sequence reads: CASSLQGASGNTIYF. For the CDR3, the DNA is TGTGCCAGCAGCTTGCAGGGGGCGTCCGGAAACACCATATATTTT. The full variable domain, in which reference TRBV7-9 and TRBJ1-3 provide the parts outside the CDR3, is DTGVSQNPRHKITKRGQNVTFRCDPISEHNRLYWYRQTLGQGPEFLTYFQNEAQLEKSRLLSDRFSAERPKGSFSTLEIQRTEQGDSAMYLCASSLQGASGNTIYFGEGSWLTVV.

This clone was picked up one time. The gene calls are TRBV5-1 and TRBJ2-5, with TRBD2 matching over 9 bases. Germline V CDR1 and CDR2: SGHRS, YFSETQ. V lost 0 bases, J lost 3 bases, and 6 bases stayed unmatched. The length of the CDR3 is 16 residues. The CDR3 spells CASSLESGGSKETQYF. The CDR3 nucleotides are TGCGCCAGCAGCTTGGAAAGCGGGGGGAGCAAAGAGACCCAGTACTTC. The full variable domain, its missing parts supplied by reference TRBV5-1 and TRBJ2-5, is KAGVTQTPRYLIKTRGQQVTLSCSPISGHRSVSWYQQTPGQGLQFLFEYFSETQRNKGNFPGRFSGRQFSNSRSEMNVSTLELGDSALYLCASSLESGGSKETQYFGPGTRLLVL.

The V gene is TRBV6-1, the J gene TRBJ2-7, with D possibly matching TRBD2 (6 bases). Per the germline V gene, CDR1 is MNHNS and CDR2 is SASEGT. The V and J ends lost 8 bases and 1 base respectively, with 12 bases between them. This CDR3 is built from 13 residues. The CDR3 DNA reads TGTGCCAGCCTCCGGGAGACGTCCTACGAGCAGTACTTC. Its translation: CASLRETSYEQYF.

A note on this clone: The CDR3 carries no conserved terminal phenylalanine or tryptophan, so it likely arises from a read error. The chain employs TRBV6-5 and TRBJ1-2; TRBD1 might be the D (6 bases). V was shortened by 1 base and J by 0 bases, with 12 bases between the two germline ends. The germline V gene encodes CDR1 MNHEY and CDR2 SVGAGI. This CDR3 has 16 residues. The CDR3 nucleotides read TGTGCCAGCAGTTACTTGGGGGGGCTCCCTAACTATGGCTACACCGTC. The encoded protein is CASSYLGGLPNYGYTV.

The sample holds a few counts of this clone. The CDR3 reads CASSISAGGTEQADTQYF. For the CDR3, the DNA is TGTGCCAGTAGTATTTCTGCGGGGGGGACGGAGCAGGCAGATACGCAGTATTTT. This chain links TRBV19 with TRBJ2-3, with 9 bases fitting TRBD2. Germline CDR1 reads LNHDA; CDR2 reads SQIVND (reference sequence). V gave up 3 bases and J gave up 4 bases; unmatched junction bases: 14. CDR3 size: 18 residues.

The rearrangement uses TRBV21-1 and TRBJ2-4; the table calls TRBD2, which could not be checked here. TRBV21-1 is recorded as a pseudogene. The CDR3 has 17 amino acids. CDR3 loop: CASSKNETAIAKNIQYF. In DNA, the CDR3 is TGTGCCAGCAGCAAGAACGAGACTGCAATAGCCAAAAACATTCAGTACTTC.

Comments on this clone: Since no conserved phenylalanine or tryptophan closes the CDR3, a read error is the likely cause. The genes are TRBV5-1 and TRBJ1-5; D uncertain. The V end was cut by 4 bases, the J end by 5 bases, with 10 bases between. This CDR3 is built from 13 residues. Germline values: CDR1 SGHRS, CDR2 YFSETQ. This chain's CDR3 is CASSEGVDQPQHV. For the CDR3, the DNA is TGCGCCAGCAGCGAGGGAGTCGATCAGCCCCAGCATGTT.

This clone was observed a handful of times. The J gene is TRBJ2-1, the V gene TRBV7-2; 9 positions match TRBD2. V lost 3 bases and J lost 5; bases outside the gene matches: 5. Germline V CDR1 and CDR2: SGHTA, FQGNSA. The CDR3 is 15 amino acids. The CDR3 spells CASSFRLAGNNEQFF. The CDR3 DNA reads TGTGCCAGCAGCTTTAGGCTAGCGGGAAACAATGAGCAGTTCTTC. Based on the CDR3 plus reference TRBV7-2 and TRBJ2-1, the full variable domain is GAGVSQSPSNKVTEKGKDVELRCDPISGHTALYWYRQSLGQGLEFLIYFQGNSAPDKSGLPSDRFSAERTGGSVSTLTIQRTQQEDSAVYLCASSFRLAGNNEQFFGPGTRLTVL.

The chain employs TRBV11-2 and TRBJ1-2; TRBD1 agrees at 12 bases. The germline gives CDR1 SGHAT, CDR2 FQNNGV. The CDR3 loop spans 13 amino acids. Trimming at V came to 4 bases and at J to 8 bases, leaving 2 bases not matched to a gene. This CDR3 is CASSSGQGAGYTF. CDR3 nucleotide sequence: TGTGCCAGCAGCTCGGGACAGGGGGCAGGCTACACCTTC.

The chain recombines TRBV6-6 with TRBJ2-7; 12 positions agree with TRBD2. Germline trimming cut 6 bases from V and 6 bases from J; bases unmatched to any gene: 3. Germline V CDR1 and CDR2: MNHNY, SVGAGI (reference sequence). The CDR3 runs 13 residues. As DNA, the CDR3 is TGTGCCAGCAGCTCTAGCGGGGGGGTCGAGCAGTACTTC. As protein: CASSSSGGVEQYF.

The J gene is TRBJ2-7, the V gene TRBV29-1; D unresolved. Germline CDR1 and CDR2: SQVTM and ANQGSEA. The CDR3 loop spans 12 amino acids. V lost 5 bases, J lost 0 bases, and 8 bases lay in between. The CDR3 DNA is TGCAGCGTTAAATCGAGCTCCTACGAGCAGTACTTC. Translating it yields CSVKSSSYEQYF.

The V and J genes are TRBV6-6 and TRBJ2-3, with 9 bases aligning to TRBD2. Germline assignment: CDR1 MNHNY and CDR2 SVGAGI (reference sequence). After removal of 6 bases from V and 6 bases from J, the junction contained 4 bases not matched to a gene. The CDR3 sequence is 13 residues long. The CDR3 spells CASRAGGGDTQYF. The CDR3 DNA sequence: TGTGCCAGCAGAGCGGGGGGAGGGGATACGCAGTATTTT.